The 9 T cell receptor beta chains below come from one sample, sequenced in a study of identical twins. TCRdb recomputed calls from the 5' RACE reads with MiXCR, one row per CDR3 protein. Among hundreds of thousands of distinct CDR3 sequences listed, 5.5% to 7.5% were seen once. Sequencing was carried out using naive T cells sorted from blood. The receptors were gathered from a man younger than 30 in good health.

This clonotype was counted ten times or more. This chain connects TRBV5-6 to TRBJ2-1; TRBD1 matches at 9 bases. The CDR3 is 16 residues long. The germline V gene encodes CDR1 SGHDT and CDR2 YYEEEE. V lost 4 bases and J lost 5; bases outside the gene matches: 10. The CDR3 is CASSSNRDRVNNEQFF. Written as DNA, the CDR3 is TGTGCCAGCAGCAGCAACCGGGACAGGGTAAACAATGAGCAGTTCTTC.

This clonotype was detected many times. The J gene is TRBJ1-1, the V gene TRBV12-3 or TRBV12-4; no clear D gene. This CDR3 comprises 11 residues. Between the trimmed V and J ends, which lost 2 bases and 6 bases, there was a span of 4 bases. CDR3 amino acids: CASSLFPEAFF. The CDR3 DNA is TGTGCCAGCAGTTTATTTCCTGAAGCTTTCTTT.

This clonotype has just a few counts. The chain joins TRBV18 to TRBJ2-7; a weak D match, TRBD1 (6 bases). CDR1 KGHSH and CDR2 LQKENI come from the germline V gene. The CDR3 is made up of 14 amino acids. The V and J ends lost 4 bases and 1 base respectively, with 11 bases between them. The CDR3 spells CASSLTGHSYEQYF. CDR3 nucleotides: TGTGCCAGCTCACTGACGGGACATTCCTACGAGCAGTACTTC.

This clonotype turned up a few times. This chain connects TRBV28 to TRBJ2-2; D remains ambiguous. Trimming shortened V by 2 bases and J by 6 bases, and 7 bases separated the two germline ends. There are 13 residues in the CDR3. Per the germline V gene, CDR1 is MDHEN and CDR2 is SYDVKM. CDR3 residues: CASSLTPAGELFF. As DNA, the CDR3 is TGTGCCAGCAGTTTAACCCCGGCCGGGGAGCTGTTTTTT.

The rearrangement joins TRBV4-1 to TRBJ2-1, with 9 bases identical to TRBD2. The germline CDR1 and CDR2 sequences are MGHRA and YSYEKL. Trimming took 2 bases from V and 5 from J; bases not matched to a gene: 7. The CDR3 is made up of 16 amino acids. CDR3 in amino acids: CASSQPWTSENNEQFF. CDR3 DNA sequence: TGCGCCAGCAGCCAACCCTGGACTAGCGAGAACAATGAGCAGTTCTTC.

This clonotype came up many times. The J gene is TRBJ2-5, the V gene TRBV6-1; 8 bases are a match to TRBD2. Germline CDR1 is MNHNS and CDR2 is SASEGT. The CDR3 spans 15 residues. J gave up 5 bases and V 2 bases, and 7 bases lay outside the gene matches. CDR3: CASSERSGSGETQYF. CDR3 sequence (DNA): TGTGCCAGCAGTGAAAGGAGCGGGAGTGGGGAGACCCAGTACTTC.

This clonotype was observed a handful of times. The chain uses TRBV6-1 and TRBJ1-5; 10 bases fit TRBD1. Losses at the gene ends were 8 bases for V and 4 bases for J; bases not matched to a gene: 2. The germline CDR1 and CDR2 sequences are MNHNS and SASEGT. This CDR3 comprises 13 residues. CDR3 protein: CASADRGNQPQHF. CDR3 in DNA: TGTGCCAGCGCGGACAGGGGGAATCAGCCCCAGCATTTT.

There are many counts of this clonotype. The V and J genes are TRBV25-1 and TRBJ1-2; the D gene is possibly TRBD1 (6 bases). Germline V lookup: CDR1 MGHDK, CDR2 SYGVNS. The length of the CDR3 is 12 residues. The V and J ends lost 5 bases and 8 bases respectively, with 12 bases between them. CDR3 coding DNA: TGTGCCAGCAGTTATGGGGGCTCCGGCTACACCTTC. Translating it yields CASSYGGSGYTF.

This clonotype was counted between two and nine times. This rearrangement joins TRBV7-2 to TRBJ1-5; 9 nucleotides match TRBD1. V lost 4 bases and J lost 10; bases outside the gene matches: 14. The CDR3 consists of 16 residues. Germline-derived CDR1 and CDR2 are SGHTA and FQGNSA. Written as DNA, the CDR3 is TGTGCCAGCAGCTCGGGGACAGGGTTGAATCTCTCACCCCAGCATTTT. Translation gives CASSSGTGLNLSPQHF.